This T cell receptor beta chain was obtained from a study of T-cell memory formation after mild COVID-19. Turning to the study itself: Among the donors, TCR clusters were largely specific to each donor. Findings and limits, study-wide: Balance between CD4 and CD8 was seen in clones contracting day 15 to 85, and a CD4+ lean was seen in later expanders. Among clones peaking at day 37 in the second wave, SARS-CoV-2 specificity remained unconfirmed.

Using constant-segment primers, 5'RACE produced TCR alpha and TCR beta cDNA libraries carrying sample barcodes and UMIs. One entry per CDR3 protein results from TCRdb running MiXCR on the 5' RACE reads. The table has about half a million distinct CDR3 sequences, roughly 18% seen once; the top ten hold 9% to 15%. Germline assignment: CDR1 KGHSH and CDR2 LQKENI. The V gene lost 6 bases and the J gene lost 1 base, with 15 bases spanning the gap. The CDR3 consists of 15 residues. Turning to this clonotype: What it recognizes is unknown.

The chain joins TRBV18 to TRBJ1-1, with D uncertain. Sequencing used PBMCs or a T cell subset sorted from them (not recorded which). This clonotype was sampled from an adult woman who had mild COVID-19 (a few samples of this study predate the infection). Cell type and time point are not known. The CDR3 protein is CASSEAGPTNTEAFF. CDR3 nucleotides: TGTGCCAGCTCCGAGGCAGGACCAACGAACACTGAAGCTTTCTTT.